Below are 28 T cell receptor beta chains sequenced from a single sample in a study of shared clonotypes between healthy human individuals. Repertoires were generated with immunoSEQ multiplex PCR, while TCRdb's copy carries only in-frame clones and drops some. The sample holds over a million clones, approximately 98% seen once. Specimen: naive CD4+ T cells sorted from blood. Subset here: CD45RA+ positively selected. The receptors derive from a man aged 25 to 40 in good health.

The chain has TRBV18 and TRBJ2-7, with D possibly being TRBD2 (7 bases). The CDR3 extends over 15 amino acids. The germline CDR1 and CDR2 sequences are KGHSH and LQKENI. V was cut by 2 bases and J by 3 bases, with 14 bases left in between. The CDR3 bases are TGTGCCAGCTCACCAGATGGGGGGGGCGGCTACGAGCAGTACTTC. This codes for CASSPDGGGGYEQYF.

The rearrangement joins TRBV5-4 to TRBJ2-2; D possibly corresponds to TRBD1 (6 bases). The CDR3 runs to 15 residues. Germline values: CDR1 SGHNT, CDR2 YYREEE (reference sequence). V was cut by 1 base and J by 6 bases, with 13 bases left in between. For the CDR3, the DNA is TGTGCCAGCAGCTTGTGGGCAGGGGTGGCCGGGGAGCTGTTTTTT. Translated: CASSLWAGVAGELFF. The full variable domain, completed using reference TRBV5-4 and TRBJ2-2, is ETGVTQSPTHLIKTRGQQVTLRCSSQSGHNTVSWYQQALGQGPQFIFQYYREEENGRGNFPPRFSGLQFPNYSSELNVNALELDDSALYLCASSLWAGVAGELFFGEGSRLTVL.

This chain connects TRBV6-5 to TRBJ2-1; D unclear. The CDR3 is made up of 12 amino acids. The V gene's germline CDR1 is MNHEY and CDR2 SVGAGI. V was trimmed by 0 bases and J by 8 bases, leaving 5 bases between them. The CDR3: CASSYSADEQFF. CDR3 nucleotide sequence: TGTGCCAGCAGTTACTCCGCCGATGAGCAGTTCTTC.

The chain couples TRBV10-3 to TRBJ2-1; 7 nucleotides line up with TRBD2. The CDR3 contains 15 residues. Germline values: CDR1 ENHRY, CDR2 SYGVKD. V shed 8 bases, J shed 2 bases, and the junction held 9 bases outside the gene matches. The CDR3 reads CAISDYAGAYNEQFF. CDR3 DNA: TGTGCCATCTCCGATTACGCGGGAGCCTACAATGAGCAGTTCTTC.

In its sample, this clone was seen once. This sequence joins TRBV7-3 and TRBJ2-1; no clear D. Germline CDR1 SGHTA, CDR2 FQGTGA. Trimming removed 5 bases from V and 5 bases from J, with 13 bases in between. The CDR3 covers 14 residues. The CDR3 bases are TGTGCCAGCAGCATCTCCGGGCCAAACAATGAGCAGTTCTTC. This encodes CASSISGPNNEQFF.

This chain joins TRBV27 and TRBJ1-5; 8 bases agree with TRBD1. From germline, CDR1 is MNHEY and CDR2 SMNVEV (reference sequence). The CDR3 covers 19 residues. Trimming took 5 bases from V and 0 from J; bases not matched to a gene: 15. The DNA for the CDR3 is TGTGCCAGCAGTGGTTACGGGACAGGCCTCCTTAATAGCAATCAGCCCCAGCATTTT. It codes for CASSGYGTGLLNSNQPQHF.

This sequence joins TRBV14 and TRBJ2-7; D uncertain. The CDR3 spans 13 residues. From germline, CDR1 is SGHDN and CDR2 FVKESK. Between the trimmed V and J ends, which lost 2 bases and 7 bases, there was a span of 12 bases. The CDR3 protein is CASSQTPLGEQYF. CDR3 DNA sequence: TGTGCCAGCAGCCAAACGCCCCTTGGGGAGCAGTACTTC.

Only one count was recorded for this clone. The chain employs TRBV9 and TRBJ1-4, with D unclear. The CDR3 consists of 15 residues. The germline V and J ends were trimmed by 4 bases and 7 bases, with 17 bases remaining between them. Germline CDR1 reads SGDLS; CDR2 reads YYNGEE. DNA for the CDR3: TGTGCCAGCAGCCTGACGTCTTTGTCTACTGAAAAACTGTTTTTT. Amino acids: CASSLTSLSTEKLFF.

This chain joins TRBV27 and TRBJ2-1, with 10 bases lining up with TRBD1. The CDR3 extends over 16 amino acids. V was clipped by 3 bases and J by 7 bases; unmatched bases: 9. Germline lookup yields CDR1 MNHEY and CDR2 SMNVEV (reference sequence). As DNA, the CDR3 is TGTGCCAGCAGTTTTGTTGGACAGGGGGGGATGAATGAGCAGTTCTTC. It specifies CASSFVGQGGMNEQFF.

The chain couples TRBV28 to TRBJ2-3, with TRBD1 matching 8 bases. CDR1 MDHEN and CDR2 SYDVKM come from the germline V gene. The CDR3 is 12 residues long. V was pared by 6 bases and J by 10 bases, with 6 bases of the junction left unmatched. The CDR3 region has the DNA TGTGCCAGCAGCCCCTTACAGGGGGCGCAGTATTTT. It translates to CASSPLQGAQYF.

This chain connects TRBV19 to TRBJ2-7; 7 positions agree with TRBD2. The CDR3 sequence is 15 residues long. The germline V gene encodes CDR1 LNHDA and CDR2 SQIVND (reference sequence). Germline trimming cut 1 base from V and 4 bases from J; bases unmatched to any gene: 7. The DNA of the CDR3 is TGTGCCAGTAGTATAGCCCCCTCGGGACTATACGAGCAGTACTTC. Translating gives CASSIAPSGLYEQYF.

The chain combines TRBV28 with TRBJ2-2; D possibly matches TRBD1 or TRBD2 (5 bases each). The CDR3 runs 16 residues. The germline CDR1 and CDR2 sequences are MDHEN and SYDVKM. Between the trimmed V and J ends, which lost 11 bases and 1 base, there was a span of 20 bases. The CDR3 region has the DNA TGTGCCGTCCCCGGTGAGGGGTTAGGGAACACCGGGGAGCTGTTTTTT. It specifies CAVPGEGLGNTGELFF.

The chain links TRBV28 to TRBJ2-5, with a tentative D call TRBD2 (6 bases). Trimming stripped 7 bases from V and 7 bases from J, with 22 bases between. The CDR3 length is 15 residues. Germline V gives CDR1 MDHEN, CDR2 SYDVKM. The CDR3 sequence is CASTDRQGRRGTQYF. CDR3 in DNA: TGTGCCAGCACGGACCGGCAGGGTCGGCGGGGGACCCAGTACTTC.

Of note for this clone: The same CDR3 also results from other DNA sequences found in this sample. The chain is built from TRBV28 and TRBJ1-1; D is uncertain. The V end lost 6 bases, the J end lost 0 bases, and 5 bases lay between the germline ends. There are 12 residues in the CDR3. The V gene's germline CDR1 is MDHEN and CDR2 SYDVKM. Here the CDR3 reads CASSILNTEAFF. CDR3 sequence (DNA): TGTGCCAGCAGCATACTGAACACTGAAGCTTTCTTT.

This clone occurred once. In nucleotides, the CDR3 is TGTGCCAGCAGGCCGGGACTAGCGGGCACAGATACGCAGTATTTT. This translates into CASRPGLAGTDTQYF. The chain joins TRBV7-3 to TRBJ2-3, with TRBD2 matching over 11 bases. Losses at the gene ends were 6 bases for V and 1 base for J; bases not matched to a gene: 3. The CDR3 length is 15 residues. Germline V gene data show CDR1 as SGHTA and CDR2 as FQGTGA.

This clone was found once. V usage is TRBV28 and J usage is TRBJ2-5; 7 nucleotides line up with TRBD1. CDR3 size: 14 residues. Per germline, CDR1 MDHEN and CDR2 SYDVKM. Trimming at V came to 6 bases and at J to 0 bases, leaving 4 bases not matched to a gene. CDR3 sequence reads: CASSLTGYQETQYF. As DNA, the CDR3 is TGTGCCAGCAGCCTGACAGGGTACCAAGAGACCCAGTACTTC.

This chain uses TRBV14 with TRBJ2-1, with 12 bases that match TRBD2. CDR1 and CDR2 from the germline V gene are SGHDN and FVKESK. The V and J ends lost 4 bases and 9 bases, in that order; junction bases with no gene match: 4. The CDR3 has 14 residues. This CDR3 reads CASSRRLAGVEQFF. CDR3 coding DNA: TGTGCCAGCAGCCGACGACTAGCGGGAGTTGAGCAGTTCTTC.

The chain uses TRBV5-4 and TRBJ2-7, with 8 positions matching TRBD1. CDR1 is SGHNT and CDR2 is YYREEE in the germline V gene (reference sequence). V was clipped by 4 bases and J by 3 bases; unmatched bases: 6. The length of the CDR3 is 14 residues. CDR3 sequence reads: CASSPGQGSYEQYF. The CDR3 coding sequence is TGTGCCAGCAGCCCCGGACAGGGCAGCTACGAGCAGTACTTC.

This rearrangement joins TRBV28 to TRBJ2-1; 13 bases fit TRBD2. The CDR3 runs to 20 residues. J was trimmed by 9 bases and V by 3 bases; bases with no gene match: 20. CDR1 MDHEN and CDR2 SYDVKM come from the germline V gene. The CDR3 bases are TGTGCCAGCAGTTTCTGGGTTTGGGTCGGGACTAGCGGGATCTCCCCTGAGCAGTTCTTC. Its protein product is CASSFWVWVGTSGISPEQFF. Complete variable domain (other parts from reference TRBV28 and TRBJ2-1): DVKVTQSSRYLVKRTGEKVFLECVQDMDHENMFWYRQDPGLGLRLIYFSYDVKMKEKGDIPEGYSVSREKKERFSLILESASTNQTSMYLCASSFWVWVGTSGISPEQFFGPGTRLTVL.

The rearrangement joins TRBV19 to TRBJ2-2; 8 nucleotides line up with TRBD1. Germline V gene lookup returns CDR1 LNHDA and CDR2 SQIVND (reference sequence). Unmatched junction bases numbered 6, after V lost 8 bases and J lost 4 bases. The CDR3 runs 14 residues. Written as DNA, the CDR3 is TGTGCCAGTGAAGGACAGGGATTCACCGGGGAGCTGTTTTTT. Translating it yields CASEGQGFTGELFF.

A remark on this clone: The same CDR3 arises from other DNA sequences in this sample as well. The chain recombines TRBV27 with TRBJ1-2, with D unresolved. In germline, CDR1 is MNHEY, CDR2 SMNVEV (reference sequence). The CDR3 extends over 13 amino acids. V dropped 2 bases and J dropped 2 bases, with 6 bases sitting between them. CDR3 residues: CASSLGRNYGYTF. DNA for the CDR3: TGTGCCAGCAGTTTAGGGAGGAACTATGGCTACACCTTC.

The rearrangement links TRBV5-6 to TRBJ2-7; 7 bases line up with TRBD1. The CDR3 contains 15 residues. The ends lost 2 bases at V and 0 bases at J; junction bases unmatched: 5. The germline V gene has CDR1 SGHDT and CDR2 YYEEEE. Here the CDR3 DNA reads TGTGCCAGCAGCTTCGGGACAGCGGTCTCCTACGAGCAGTACTTC. The encoded protein is CASSFGTAVSYEQYF.

The CDR3 region is CASSLRTSGYEQYF. Here the CDR3 DNA reads TGTGCCAGCAGCTTAAGGACTAGCGGCTACGAGCAGTACTTC. The gene calls are TRBV7-2 and TRBJ2-7; TRBD2 matches at 10 bases. With 2 bases clipped from V and 3 bases from J, the junction kept 1 base outside the gene matches. CDR3 size: 14 residues. The V gene's germline CDR1 is SGHTA and CDR2 FQGNSA.

In regard to this clone: Distinct nucleotide sequences in the sample also encode this CDR3. V and J are TRBV2 and TRBJ1-5; D remains ambiguous. Per the germline V gene, CDR1 is SNHLY and CDR2 is FYNNEI. V dropped 3 bases and J dropped 4 bases, with 10 bases sitting between them. This CDR3 comprises 14 residues. CDR3 bases: TGTGCCAGCAGTGAGTTGCGGGGAAATCAGCCCCAGCATTTT. Translating it yields CASSELRGNQPQHF.

This chain uses TRBV25-1 with TRBJ1-1, with D possibly being TRBD1 (6 bases). CDR1 MGHDK and CDR2 SYGVNS come from the germline V gene. The CDR3 loop spans 13 amino acids. The V end lost 2 bases, the J end lost 9 bases, and 13 bases lay between the germline ends. The CDR3 DNA sequence: TGTGCCAGCAGTGAACCCCGACAGGTCAAAGCTTTCTTT. Translation: CASSEPRQVKAFF.

The chain carries TRBV7-7 and TRBJ2-1, with no clear D. V lost 5 bases and J 5 bases, leaving 13 bases between the germline ends. The CDR3 has 14 residues. Germline V gives CDR1 SSHAT, CDR2 FNYEAQ (reference sequence). This CDR3 is CASSPAGNNNEQFF. The CDR3 bases are TGTGCCAGCAGCCCCGCTGGGAATAACAATGAGCAGTTCTTC.

The chain couples TRBV7-9 to TRBJ2-2, with D perhaps TRBD1 (5 bases). Trimming cost V 7 bases and J 3 bases, with 9 bases left between them. Germline CDR1 and CDR2: SEHNR and FQNEAQ (reference sequence). The CDR3 is 13 residues long. The CDR3 loop reads CASTQGDTGELFF. As DNA, the CDR3 is TGTGCCAGCACCCAGGGTGACACCGGGGAGCTGTTTTTT.

V and J are TRBV28 and TRBJ1-2, with 8 positions matching TRBD1. The CDR3 totals 17 residues. Germline V gives CDR1 MDHEN, CDR2 SYDVKM. The J segment lost 4 bases and the V segment lost 3 bases, leaving 13 bases of the junction unmatched. The CDR3 coding sequence is TGTGCCAGCAGTTTTCTCCACCCCAGGGGGCGCGCCTATGGCTACACCTTC. It specifies CASSFLHPRGRAYGYTF.